This TCR beta chain emerged from a study of patients and donors after allogeneic stem cell transplantation. This clonotype came up many times. Germline is not matched at one junction end, which may reflect a read error. MiXCR, run by TCRdb on the RT-PCR reads, gives a single entry per CDR3 protein. The top ten hold about 7% of the sample, which has about 410,000 distinct CDR3 sequences, 16% seen once. The CDR3 spans 11 residues. Germline V gives CDR1 SGHRS, CDR2 YFSETQ. The chain links TRBV5-1 to TRBJ2-1, with a weak D call TRBD2 (5 bases). Specimen: blood, either unsorted or a sorted T cell fraction (not recorded which). The origin of this receptor is a human donor who was either an allogeneic HSCT recipient or a stem cell or donor lymphocyte infusion donor (not recorded which). It is not recorded whose cells these are; they may come from a transplant donor. The DNA for the CDR3 is TGTGCCAGCAGCACTAGCAATGAGCAGTTCTTC. Amino acids: CASSTSNEQFF.